This TCR beta chain comes out of a study of CD8 T cells in Susac syndrome. It was with random hexamers that 0.5 to 1 ug RNA was reverse transcribed. MiXCR, applied by TCRdb to the immunoSEQ multiplex PCR reads, yields one record per CDR3 protein. The table includes about 200,000 distinct CDR3 sequences, 85% to 95% detected once. V was clipped by 0 bases and J by 6 bases, with 15 bases between them. This CDR3 has 16 residues. Germline V gives CDR1 MGHRA, CDR2 YSYEKL. Negative isolation yielded CD8+ and CD4+ T cells; FACS enriched TEMRA cells. The chain is built from TRBV4-1 and TRBJ1-5, with unresolved D. The sample was CD4+ T cells from PBMCs. The source is a human donor in good health. The CDR3 spells CASSQEEIQDFQPQHF. CDR3 DNA: TGCGCCAGCAGCCAAGAAGAGATCCAGGACTTTCAGCCCCAGCATTTT.